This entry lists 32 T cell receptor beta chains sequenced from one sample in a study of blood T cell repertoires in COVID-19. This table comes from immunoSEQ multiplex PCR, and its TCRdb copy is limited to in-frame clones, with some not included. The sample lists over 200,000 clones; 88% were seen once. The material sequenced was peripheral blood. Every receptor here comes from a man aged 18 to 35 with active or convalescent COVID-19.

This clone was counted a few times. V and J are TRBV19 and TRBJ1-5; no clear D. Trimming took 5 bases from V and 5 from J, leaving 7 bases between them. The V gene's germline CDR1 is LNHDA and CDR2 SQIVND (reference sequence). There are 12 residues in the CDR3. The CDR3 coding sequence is TGTGCCAGTAGTCCCCCCTATCAGCCCCAGCATTTT. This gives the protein CASSPPYQPQHF.

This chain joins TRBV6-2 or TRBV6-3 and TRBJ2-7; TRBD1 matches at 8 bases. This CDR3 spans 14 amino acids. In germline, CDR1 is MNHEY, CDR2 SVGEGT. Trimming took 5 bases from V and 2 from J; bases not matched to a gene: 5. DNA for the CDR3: TGTGCCAGCAGTAGGGGACAGGCGCCCTACGAGCAGTACTTC. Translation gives CASSRGQAPYEQYF.

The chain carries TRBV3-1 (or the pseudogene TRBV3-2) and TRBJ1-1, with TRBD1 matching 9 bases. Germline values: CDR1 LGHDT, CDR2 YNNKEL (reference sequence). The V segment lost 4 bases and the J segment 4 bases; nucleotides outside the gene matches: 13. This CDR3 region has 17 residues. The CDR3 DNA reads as TGTGCCAGCAGCCTATTACGGCTCAGACAGGGGGTCACTGAAGCTTTCTTT. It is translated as CASSLLRLRQGVTEAFF.

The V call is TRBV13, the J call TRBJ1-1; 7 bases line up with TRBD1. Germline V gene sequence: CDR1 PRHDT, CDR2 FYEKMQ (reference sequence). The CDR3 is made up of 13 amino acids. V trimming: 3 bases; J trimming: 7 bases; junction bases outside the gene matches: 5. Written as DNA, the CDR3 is TGTGCCAGCAGCTTCACAGGGGCATATGAAGCTTTCTTT. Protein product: CASSFTGAYEAFF.

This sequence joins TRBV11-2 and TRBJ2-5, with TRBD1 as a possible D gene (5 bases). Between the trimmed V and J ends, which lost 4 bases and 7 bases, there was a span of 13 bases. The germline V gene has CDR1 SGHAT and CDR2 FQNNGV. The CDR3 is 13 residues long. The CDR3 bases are TGTGCCAGCAGCTCGCAGGGTTTCGGGACCCAGTACTTC. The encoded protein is CASSSQGFGTQYF.

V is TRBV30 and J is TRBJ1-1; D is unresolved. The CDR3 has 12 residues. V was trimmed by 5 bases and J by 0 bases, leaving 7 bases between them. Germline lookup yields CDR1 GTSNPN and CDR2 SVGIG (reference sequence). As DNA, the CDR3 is TGTGCCTGGGGACGGTTGAACACTGAAGCTTTCTTT. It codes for CAWGRLNTEAFF. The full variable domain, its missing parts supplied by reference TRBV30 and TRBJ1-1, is SQTIHQWPATLVQPVGSPLSLECTVEGTSNPNLYWYRQAAGRGLQLLFYSVGIGQISSEVPQNLSASRPQDRQFILSSKKLLLSDSGFYLCAWGRLNTEAFFGQGTRLTVV.

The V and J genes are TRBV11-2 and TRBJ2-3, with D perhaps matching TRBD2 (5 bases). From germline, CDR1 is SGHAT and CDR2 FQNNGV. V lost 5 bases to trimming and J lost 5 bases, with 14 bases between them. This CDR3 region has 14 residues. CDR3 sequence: CASSEAVVQDTQYF. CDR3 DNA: TGTGCCAGCAGCGAAGCGGTCGTGCAAGATACGCAGTATTTT.

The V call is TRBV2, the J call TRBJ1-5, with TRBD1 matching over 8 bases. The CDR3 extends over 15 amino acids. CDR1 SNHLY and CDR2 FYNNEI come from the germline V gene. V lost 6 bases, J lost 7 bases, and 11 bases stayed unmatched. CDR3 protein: CASRLSGGAGQPQHF. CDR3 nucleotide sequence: TGTGCCAGCAGATTGTCAGGGGGCGCGGGACAGCCCCAGCATTTT.

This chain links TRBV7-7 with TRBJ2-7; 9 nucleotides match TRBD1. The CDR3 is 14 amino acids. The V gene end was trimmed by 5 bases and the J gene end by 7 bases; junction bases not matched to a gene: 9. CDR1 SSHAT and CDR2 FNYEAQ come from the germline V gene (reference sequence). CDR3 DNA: TGTGCCAGCAGCCAGGGACAGGGTGTTTGGGAGCAGTACTTC. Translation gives CASSQGQGVWEQYF.

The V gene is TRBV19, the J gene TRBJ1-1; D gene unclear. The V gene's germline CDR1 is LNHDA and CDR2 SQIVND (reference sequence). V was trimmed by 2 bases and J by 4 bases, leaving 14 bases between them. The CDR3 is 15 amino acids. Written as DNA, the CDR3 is TGTGCCAGTAGTATACCCGAGGGCGTTCTCACTGAAGCTTTCTTT. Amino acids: CASSIPEGVLTEAFF.

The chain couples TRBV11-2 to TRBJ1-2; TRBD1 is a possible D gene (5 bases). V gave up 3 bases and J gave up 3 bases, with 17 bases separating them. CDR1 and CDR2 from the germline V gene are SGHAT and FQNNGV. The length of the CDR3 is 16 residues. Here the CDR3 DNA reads TGTGCCAGCAGCTTGATGACAGCCTCTGATTACTATGGCTACACCTTC. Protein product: CASSLMTASDYYGYTF.

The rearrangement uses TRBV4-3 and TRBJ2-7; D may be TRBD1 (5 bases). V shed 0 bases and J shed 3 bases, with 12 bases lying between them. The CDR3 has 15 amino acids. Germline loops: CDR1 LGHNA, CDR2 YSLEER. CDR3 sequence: CASSQDWQGIYEQYF. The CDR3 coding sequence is TGCGCCAGCAGCCAAGACTGGCAGGGCATCTACGAGCAGTACTTC.

The CDR3 spells CATRVGLANTGELFF. CDR3 DNA: TGTGCCACACGAGTTGGACTAGCGAACACCGGGGAGCTGTTTTTT. This chain links TRBV7-2 with TRBJ2-2; 7 bases line up with TRBD2. Germline-derived CDR1 and CDR2 are SGHTA and FQGNSA. V lost 10 bases to trimming and J lost 0 bases; unmatched junction nucleotides: 8. The CDR3 length is 15 residues.

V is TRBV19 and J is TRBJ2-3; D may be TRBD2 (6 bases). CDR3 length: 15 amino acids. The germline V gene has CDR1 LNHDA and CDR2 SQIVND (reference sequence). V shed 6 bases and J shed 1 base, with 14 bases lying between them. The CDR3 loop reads CASRTSGAGTDTQYF. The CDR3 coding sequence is TGTGCCAGTAGGACTAGTGGGGCTGGCACAGATACGCAGTATTTT.

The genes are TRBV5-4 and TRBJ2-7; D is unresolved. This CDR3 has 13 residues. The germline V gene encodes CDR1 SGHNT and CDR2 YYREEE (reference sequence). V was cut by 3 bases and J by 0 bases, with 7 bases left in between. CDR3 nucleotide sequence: TGTGCCAGCAGCTACGGTGACTCCTACGAGCAGTACTTC. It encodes CASSYGDSYEQYF.

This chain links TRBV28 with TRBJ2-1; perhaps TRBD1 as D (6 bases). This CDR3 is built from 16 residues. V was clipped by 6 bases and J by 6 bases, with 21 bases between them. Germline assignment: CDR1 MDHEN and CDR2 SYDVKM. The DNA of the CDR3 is TGTGCCAGCAGAAACACTTACAGGGTTTTGACCAATGAGCAGTTCTTC. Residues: CASRNTYRVLTNEQFF.

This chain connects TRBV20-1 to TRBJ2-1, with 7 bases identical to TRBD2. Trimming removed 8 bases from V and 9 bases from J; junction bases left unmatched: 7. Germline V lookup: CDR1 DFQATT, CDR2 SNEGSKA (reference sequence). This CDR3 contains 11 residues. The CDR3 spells CSLGRYGEQFF. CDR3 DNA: TGCAGTCTCGGGAGGTATGGTGAGCAGTTCTTC.

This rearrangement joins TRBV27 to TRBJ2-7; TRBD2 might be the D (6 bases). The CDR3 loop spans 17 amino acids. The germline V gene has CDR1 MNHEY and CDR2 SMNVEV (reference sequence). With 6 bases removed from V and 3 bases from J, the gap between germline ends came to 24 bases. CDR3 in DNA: TGTGCCAGCAGGACTCACGGGGGTCGGGGCTCCCTCTACGAGCAGTACTTC. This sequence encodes CASRTHGGRGSLYEQYF.

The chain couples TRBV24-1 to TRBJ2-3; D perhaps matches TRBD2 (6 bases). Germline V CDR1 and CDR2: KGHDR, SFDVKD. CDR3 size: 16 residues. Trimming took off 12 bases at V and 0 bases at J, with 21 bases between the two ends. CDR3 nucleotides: TGTGCCCCGTACTGCGGGATGGCGACTAGCACAGATACGCAGTATTTT. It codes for CAPYCGMATSTDTQYF.

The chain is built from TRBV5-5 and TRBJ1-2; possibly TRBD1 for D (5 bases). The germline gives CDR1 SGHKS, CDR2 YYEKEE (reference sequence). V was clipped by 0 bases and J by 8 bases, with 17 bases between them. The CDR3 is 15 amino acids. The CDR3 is CASSLEFVAGNGYTF. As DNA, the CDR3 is TGTGCCAGCAGCTTGGAATTCGTGGCAGGGAACGGCTACACCTTC.

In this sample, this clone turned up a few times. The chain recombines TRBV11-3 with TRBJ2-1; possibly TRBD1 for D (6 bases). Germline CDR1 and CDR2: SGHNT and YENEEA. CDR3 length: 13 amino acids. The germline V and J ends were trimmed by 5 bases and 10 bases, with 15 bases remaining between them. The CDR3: CASSPENTGEQFF. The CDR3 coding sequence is TGTGCCAGCAGCCCAGAGAACACAGGGGAGCAGTTCTTC.

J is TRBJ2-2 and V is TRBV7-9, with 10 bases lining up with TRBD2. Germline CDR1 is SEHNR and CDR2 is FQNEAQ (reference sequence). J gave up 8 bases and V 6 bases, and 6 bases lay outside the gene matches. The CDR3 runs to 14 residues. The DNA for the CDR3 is TGTGCCAGCAGACCCGGGACTAGCGCTGGGGAGCTGTTTTTT. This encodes CASRPGTSAGELFF.

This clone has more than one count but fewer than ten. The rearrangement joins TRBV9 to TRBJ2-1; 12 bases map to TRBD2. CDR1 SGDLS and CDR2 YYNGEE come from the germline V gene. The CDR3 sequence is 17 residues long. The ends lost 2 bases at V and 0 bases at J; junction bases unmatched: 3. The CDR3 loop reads CASSVGLAGSSYNEQFF. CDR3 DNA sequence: TGTGCCAGCAGCGTCGGACTAGCGGGGAGCTCCTACAATGAGCAGTTCTTC.

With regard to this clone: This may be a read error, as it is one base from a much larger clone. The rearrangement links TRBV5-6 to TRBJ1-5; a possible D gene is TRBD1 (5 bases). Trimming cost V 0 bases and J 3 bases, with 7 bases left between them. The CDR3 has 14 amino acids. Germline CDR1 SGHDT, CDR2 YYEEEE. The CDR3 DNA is TGTGCCAGCAGCTTGGGACAGTACAATCAGCCCCAGCATTTT. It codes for CASSLGQYNQPQHF.

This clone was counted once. Here the CDR3 reads CASSGLAGFNEQFF. CDR3 sequence (DNA): TGTGCCAGCAGCGGACTAGCGGGATTCAATGAGCAGTTCTTC. The chain is built from TRBV27 and TRBJ2-1; 12 nucleotides line up with TRBD2. This CDR3 contains 14 residues. After removal of 6 bases from V and 6 bases from J, the junction contained 3 bases not matched to a gene. Germline loops: CDR1 MNHEY, CDR2 SMNVEV (reference sequence).

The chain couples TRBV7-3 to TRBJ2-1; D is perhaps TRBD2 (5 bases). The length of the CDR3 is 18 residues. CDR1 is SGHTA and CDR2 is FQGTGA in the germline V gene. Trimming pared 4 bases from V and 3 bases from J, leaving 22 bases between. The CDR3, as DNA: TGTGCCAGCAGCTACCGGACGAGTTCAGAAGACTACTACAATGAGCAGTTCTTC. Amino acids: CASSYRTSSEDYYNEQFF.

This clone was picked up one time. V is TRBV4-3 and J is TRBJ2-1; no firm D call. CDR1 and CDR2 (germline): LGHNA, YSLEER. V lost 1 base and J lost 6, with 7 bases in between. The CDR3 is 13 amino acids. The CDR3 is CASSQGRGNEQFF. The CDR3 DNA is TGCGCCAGCAGCCAAGGGCGCGGCAATGAGCAGTTCTTC.

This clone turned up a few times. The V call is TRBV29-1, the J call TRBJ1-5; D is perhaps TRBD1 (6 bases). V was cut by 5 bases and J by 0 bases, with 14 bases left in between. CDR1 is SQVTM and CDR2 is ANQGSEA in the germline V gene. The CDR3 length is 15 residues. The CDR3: CSVPDRKYSNQPQHF. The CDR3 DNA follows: TGCAGCGTTCCCGACAGGAAGTATAGCAATCAGCCCCAGCATTTT.

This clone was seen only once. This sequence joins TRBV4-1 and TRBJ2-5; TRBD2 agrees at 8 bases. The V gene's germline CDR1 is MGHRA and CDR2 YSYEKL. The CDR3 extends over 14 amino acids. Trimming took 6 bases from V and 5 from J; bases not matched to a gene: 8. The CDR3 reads CASSSLAGIETQYF. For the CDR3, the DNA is TGCGCCAGCAGTTCGTTAGCGGGAATCGAGACCCAGTACTTC.

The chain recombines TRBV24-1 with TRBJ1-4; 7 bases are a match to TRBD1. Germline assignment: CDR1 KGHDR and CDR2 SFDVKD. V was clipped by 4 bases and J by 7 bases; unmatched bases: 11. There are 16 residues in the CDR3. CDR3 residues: CATSDRGTVGTEKLFF. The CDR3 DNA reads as TGTGCCACCAGTGACCGTGGGACAGTGGGAACTGAAAAACTGTTTTTT.

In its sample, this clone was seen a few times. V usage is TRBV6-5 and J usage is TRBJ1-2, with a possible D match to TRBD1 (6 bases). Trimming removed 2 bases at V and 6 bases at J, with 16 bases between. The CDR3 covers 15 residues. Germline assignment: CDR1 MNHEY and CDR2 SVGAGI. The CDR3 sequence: CASSYGQRGSNGYTF. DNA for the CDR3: TGTGCCAGCAGTTACGGACAGAGGGGTAGCAATGGCTACACCTTC.

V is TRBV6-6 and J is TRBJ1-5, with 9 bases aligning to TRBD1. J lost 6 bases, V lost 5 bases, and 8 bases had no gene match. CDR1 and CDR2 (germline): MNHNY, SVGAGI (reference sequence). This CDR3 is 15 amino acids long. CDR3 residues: CASSPYGTGSQPQHF. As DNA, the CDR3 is TGTGCCAGCAGTCCCTATGGGACAGGGAGTCAGCCCCAGCATTTT.